These T cell receptor beta chains were read from a single sample in a study of response to subunit inactivated influenza vaccine. TCRdb re-called the RT-PCR reads through MiXCR, storing one row per CDR3 protein. The repertoire holds 700,000 to 900,000 distinct CDR3 sequences, 21% seen once, with roughly a tenth in the top ten. The source material was PBMCs from blood, sampled roughly 5 days after vaccination. These receptors all come from a man over 45 who received an inactivated influenza vaccine. CDR3s include the opening cysteine and the closing phenylalanine or tryptophan. A D gene is named only where the DNA matches it firmly. Part of the rows lack a size; the others show once, few, many or a class for expanded clones.

CDR3 DNA: TGTGCCAGCAGTCCTTCCCCCGGGACATCCGTCGAAGAGACCCAGTACTTC; CDR3 protein: CASSPSPGTSVEETQYF; J gene: TRBJ2-5; D gene: .; V gene: TRBV27; clone size: .
CDR3 DNA: TGTGCCAGCAGTTTGAGTACCCCCGGCAATCAGCCCCAGCATTTT; CDR3 protein: CASSLSTPGNQPQHF; J gene: TRBJ1-5; D gene: .; V gene: TRBV28; clone size: few
CDR3 DNA: TGCAGTGCTGGTCCGGGACTAGCAGGATCTAGCACAGATACGCAGTATTTT; CDR3 protein: CSAGPGLAGSSTDTQYF; J gene: TRBJ2-3; D gene: TRBD2; V gene: TRBV20-1; clone size: few
CDR3 DNA: TGTGCCAGCAGCTTAGGAGCTAGCGGGGGATTCTACGAGCAGTACTTC; CDR3 protein: CASSLGASGGFYEQYF; J gene: TRBJ2-7; D gene: TRBD2; V gene: TRBV7-2; clone size: many
CDR3 DNA: TGCGCCAGCAAACAGGGGGCCCCGTCCTACAATGAGCAGTTCTTC; CDR3 protein: CASKQGAPSYNEQFF; J gene: TRBJ2-1; D gene: TRBD1; V gene: TRBV5-1; clone size: many
CDR3 DNA: TGTGCCAGCAGTTCCACCAGGGGGGAGGCCTCCTACGAGCAGTACTTC; CDR3 protein: CASSSTRGEASYEQYF; J gene: TRBJ2-7; D gene: .; V gene: TRBV12-3/TRBV12-4; clone size: many
CDR3 DNA: TGTGCCAGCAGCTTAGGGGACAGGGCGGCGGGGGAGACCCAGTACTTC; CDR3 protein: CASSLGDRAAGETQYF; J gene: TRBJ2-5; D gene: TRBD1; V gene: TRBV11-2; clone size: .
CDR3 DNA: TGTGCCAGCAGCTTAGGGCGGGGGCCGAACGGGGAGCTGTTTTTT; CDR3 protein: CASSLGRGPNGELFF; J gene: TRBJ2-2; D gene: .; V gene: TRBV7-2; clone size: .
CDR3 DNA: TGTGCCAGCAGCCAAACAGGGGGAAATCAGCCCCAGCATTTT; CDR3 protein: CASSQTGGNQPQHF; J gene: TRBJ1-5; D gene: TRBD1; V gene: TRBV12-3/TRBV12-4; clone size: many
CDR3 DNA: TGTGCCATCAGGAGACAGGGGGCCGCAGATACGCAGTATTTT; CDR3 protein: CAIRRQGAADTQYF; J gene: TRBJ2-3; D gene: TRBD1; V gene: TRBV10-3; clone size: .
CDR3 DNA: TGCAGCGTTGGTGGTCTACCCACAGATACGCAGTATTTT; CDR3 protein: CSVGGLPTDTQYF; J gene: TRBJ2-3; D gene: .; V gene: TRBV29-1; clone size: .
CDR3 DNA: TGTGCCATCAGTGAGATGGGCCCTCCCACAGATACGCAGTATTTT; CDR3 protein: CAISEMGPPTDTQYF; J gene: TRBJ2-3; D gene: .; V gene: TRBV10-3; clone size: .
CDR3 DNA: TGCGCCAGCAGACCTGGACTAGAACCTTCCTACGAGCAGTACTTC; CDR3 protein: CASRPGLEPSYEQYF; J gene: TRBJ2-7; D gene: TRBD2; V gene: TRBV5-1; clone size: .
CDR3 DNA: TGTGCCAGCAGGGAGACCAGGGGCAGGGGATACGAGCAGTACTTC; CDR3 protein: CASRETRGRGYEQYF; J gene: TRBJ2-7; D gene: .; V gene: TRBV2; clone size: .
CDR3 DNA: TGCGCCAGCAGCTTACCCCCCACAACCGGGGCCTACAATGAGCAGTTCTTC; CDR3 protein: CASSLPPTTGAYNEQFF; J gene: TRBJ2-1; D gene: .; V gene: TRBV5-1; clone size: .
CDR3 DNA: TGCGCCAGCAGCCCGGGGGACGGAGGAATGAACACTGAAGCTTTCTTT; CDR3 protein: CASSPGDGGMNTEAFF; J gene: TRBJ1-1; D gene: .; V gene: TRBV5-1; clone size: .
CDR3 DNA: TGTGCCAGCAGGGGGAATGGCGGCGAGCAGTACTTC; CDR3 protein: CASRGNGGEQYF; J gene: TRBJ2-7; D gene: .; V gene: TRBV28; clone size: .
CDR3 DNA: TGTGCCAGCAGCTCCCGGAGGGGGGGACCCCTCCACTTT; CDR3 protein: CASSSRRGGPLHF; J gene: TRBJ1-6; D gene: .; V gene: TRBV7-9; clone size: .
CDR3 DNA: TGTGCCAGCAGAAGGTACTCCTACGAGCAGTACTTC; CDR3 protein: CASRRYSYEQYF; J gene: TRBJ2-7; D gene: .; V gene: TRBV6-2/TRBV6-3; clone size: .
CDR3 DNA: TGTGCCAGCAGCTTAGCGAAAGGGGTAGGGGAGCAGTACTTC; CDR3 protein: CASSLAKGVGEQYF; J gene: TRBJ2-7; D gene: .; V gene: TRBV7-8; clone size: .
CDR3 DNA: TGTGCCAGCAGCCACCCGATTAATTACAATGAGCAGTTCTTC; CDR3 protein: CASSHPINYNEQFF; J gene: TRBJ2-1; D gene: .; V gene: TRBV7-2; clone size: .
CDR3 DNA: TGCAGCGTCCCCACAAATAACTATGGCTACACCTTC; CDR3 protein: CSVPTNNYGYTF; J gene: TRBJ1-2; D gene: .; V gene: TRBV29-1; clone size: .
CDR3 DNA: TGTGCCAGCAGCTTGGGTGGGACACTATCCTACGAGCAGTACTTC; CDR3 protein: CASSLGGTLSYEQYF; J gene: TRBJ2-7; D gene: .; V gene: TRBV5-6; clone size: few
CDR3 DNA: TGTGCCATCAACAGTGCTGATACGCAGTATTTT; CDR3 protein: CAINSADTQYF; J gene: TRBJ2-3; D gene: .; V gene: TRBV10-3; clone size: .
CDR3 DNA: TGTGCCAGCAGCTTTTTAAGCGGGAGGGCCCAGAATGAGCAGTTCTTC; CDR3 protein: CASSFLSGRAQNEQFF; J gene: TRBJ2-1; D gene: TRBD2; V gene: TRBV7-9; clone size: .
CDR3 DNA: TGCGCCAGCGGAGGGACAGGGGGCATCGATACGCAGTATTTT; CDR3 protein: CASGGTGGIDTQYF; J gene: TRBJ2-3; D gene: TRBD1; V gene: TRBV5-1; clone size: few
CDR3 DNA: TGTGCCAGCAGTTTATATAGGGGGCTGGCCACTGAAGCTTTCTTT; CDR3 protein: CASSLYRGLATEAFF; J gene: TRBJ1-1; D gene: TRBD1; V gene: TRBV27; clone size: .
CDR3 DNA: TGTGCCAGCAGTGATTGGGGACAGCGCTCTGGAAACACCATATATTTT; CDR3 protein: CASSDWGQRSGNTIYF; J gene: TRBJ1-3; D gene: TRBD1; V gene: TRBV6-1; clone size: few
CDR3 DNA: TGCAGTGCTAGAGTTGAAGGGGGGCCAAGCACAGATACGCAGTATTTT; CDR3 protein: CSARVEGGPSTDTQYF; J gene: TRBJ2-3; D gene: .; V gene: TRBV20-1; clone size: few
CDR3 DNA: TGTGCCAGCAGTTACTCTCTAGCGGGGGTACCATCCGAGACCCAGTACTTC; CDR3 protein: CASSYSLAGVPSETQYF; J gene: TRBJ2-5; D gene: TRBD2; V gene: TRBV6-5; clone size: many
CDR3 DNA: TGTGCCAGCAGCCCAAGCGGGAGGGCCCTTGAGCAGTTCTTC; CDR3 protein: CASSPSGRALEQFF; J gene: TRBJ2-1; D gene: TRBD2; V gene: TRBV9; clone size: .
CDR3 DNA: TGTGCCAGCAGTTACTCCCCCCTCCACGAGCAGTACTTC; CDR3 protein: CASSYSPLHEQYF; J gene: TRBJ2-7; D gene: .; V gene: TRBV6-2/TRBV6-3; clone size: .
CDR3 DNA: TGCGCCAGCAGTCCCTCAACATCTGGAAACACCATATATTTT; CDR3 protein: CASSPSTSGNTIYF; J gene: TRBJ1-3; D gene: .; V gene: TRBV10-2; clone size: few
CDR3 DNA: TGCAGCGTAGCGGGAGACCTCTCCTACGAGCAGTACTTC; CDR3 protein: CSVAGDLSYEQYF; J gene: TRBJ2-7; D gene: TRBD2; V gene: TRBV29-1; clone size: few
CDR3 DNA: TGTGCCATCAGTGTAGCAGACGGGGAGCTGTTTTTT; CDR3 protein: CAISVADGELFF; J gene: TRBJ2-2; D gene: .; V gene: TRBV10-3; clone size: .
CDR3 DNA: TGTGCCACCAGCAGAGTCGCAGGGAGGGCCGTCAATGAGCAGTTCTTC; CDR3 protein: CATSRVAGRAVNEQFF; J gene: TRBJ2-1; D gene: TRBD2; V gene: TRBV15; clone size: once
CDR3 DNA: TGTGCCAGCAGCTTACGATATGGGATTTTGATGGAGCAGTACTTC; CDR3 protein: CASSLRYGILMEQYF; J gene: TRBJ2-7; D gene: .; V gene: TRBV7-2; clone size: .
CDR3 DNA: TGTGCCATCAGTGAAGGGACAGGGGTCTATGGCTACACCTTC; CDR3 protein: CAISEGTGVYGYTF; J gene: TRBJ1-2; D gene: TRBD1; V gene: TRBV10-3; clone size: .
CDR3 DNA: TGTGCCAGCAGCCAAGCCCCGAGCGGGAGTGACCAAGAGACCCAGTACTTC; CDR3 protein: CASSQAPSGSDQETQYF; J gene: TRBJ2-5; D gene: TRBD2; V gene: TRBV3-1; clone size: .
CDR3 DNA: TGTGCCAGCAGTTTTCGGGGTGGCACTGAAGCTTTCTTT; CDR3 protein: CASSFRGGTEAFF; J gene: TRBJ1-1; D gene: .; V gene: TRBV12-3/TRBV12-4; clone size: .
CDR3 DNA: TGTGCCAGCTCACCACGGGGTAGCACTCTCACAGATACGCAGTATTTT; CDR3 protein: CASSPRGSTLTDTQYF; J gene: TRBJ2-3; D gene: .; V gene: TRBV18; clone size: few
CDR3 DNA: TGTGCCAGCAGCTTAGTGATGAACACTGAAGCTTTCTTT; CDR3 protein: CASSLVMNTEAFF; J gene: TRBJ1-1; D gene: .; V gene: TRBV7-2; clone size: many
CDR3 DNA: TGTGCCAGCAGCGCGGGACACCCAAATGGCTACACCTTC; CDR3 protein: CASSAGHPNGYTF; J gene: TRBJ1-2; D gene: .; V gene: TRBV6-2/TRBV6-3; clone size: .
CDR3 DNA: TGCAGCGTTGAGGGGGGGCCGGAGACCCAGTACTTC; CDR3 protein: CSVEGGPETQYF; J gene: TRBJ2-5; D gene: .; V gene: TRBV29-1; clone size: few
CDR3 DNA: TGCAGTGCTAGGCCAGGGAACGGGAATCAGCCCCAGCATTTT; CDR3 protein: CSARPGNGNQPQHF; J gene: TRBJ1-5; D gene: .; V gene: TRBV20-1; clone size: .
CDR3 DNA: TGTGCCAGCAGTTTAACGGGAGGGGGTACGAGCTACACCTTC; CDR3 protein: CASSLTGGGTSYTF; J gene: TRBJ1-2; D gene: .; V gene: TRBV12-3/TRBV12-4; clone size: few
CDR3 DNA: TGTGCCAGCTCATCAACCCACGGGGACCTCCAAGAGACCCAGTACTTC; CDR3 protein: CASSSTHGDLQETQYF; J gene: TRBJ2-5; D gene: .; V gene: TRBV18; clone size: .
CDR3 DNA: TGCGCCAGCAGCCAAGATCTGGGCAGAAAAGGGGGCCACGAGCAGTACTTC; CDR3 protein: CASSQDLGRKGGHEQYF; J gene: TRBJ2-7; D gene: TRBD1; V gene: TRBV4-3; clone size: .
CDR3 DNA: TGTGCCAGCAGCCTTAACGCCAGGGGGTACGAGCAGTACTTC; CDR3 protein: CASSLNARGYEQYF; J gene: TRBJ2-7; D gene: TRBD1; V gene: TRBV7-2; clone size: few
CDR3 DNA: TGTGCCAGCTCACCACCGGTGAGTAGCGGGGGCTACGAGCAGTACTTC; CDR3 protein: CASSPPVSSGGYEQYF; J gene: TRBJ2-7; D gene: TRBD2; V gene: TRBV18; clone size: few
CDR3 DNA: TGTGCCAGCAGCTTGGCCGTGCGGGTCTCTGGGGCCAACGTCCTGACTTTC; CDR3 protein: CASSLAVRVSGANVLTF; J gene: TRBJ2-6; D gene: .; V gene: TRBV5-6; clone size: .
CDR3 DNA: TGTGCCAGCAGTACGGGACAGGGGGCGTTCAATGAGCAGTTCTTC; CDR3 protein: CASSTGQGAFNEQFF; J gene: TRBJ2-1; D gene: TRBD1; V gene: TRBV12-3/TRBV12-4; clone size: few
CDR3 DNA: TGCAGTGCTAGTACCGGGACTAGCGGCTTAGTTACGCAGTATTTT; CDR3 protein: CSASTGTSGLVTQYF; J gene: TRBJ2-3; D gene: TRBD2; V gene: TRBV20-1; clone size: few
CDR3 DNA: TGTGCCAGCAGCTTATCACAGGGGGCACGACGTTGGGATGGCTACACCTTC; CDR3 protein: CASSLSQGARRWDGYTF; J gene: TRBJ1-2; D gene: TRBD1; V gene: TRBV7-9; clone size: .
CDR3 DNA: TGCGCCAGCAGTTCCCCCCCCGGGGGAACTAATGAAAAACTGTTTTTT; CDR3 protein: CASSSPPGGTNEKLFF; J gene: TRBJ1-4; D gene: .; V gene: TRBV5-1; clone size: few
CDR3 DNA: TGTGCCAGCAACCGGAGGGTCCGCTCCTACAATGAGCAGTTCTTC; CDR3 protein: CASNRRVRSYNEQFF; J gene: TRBJ2-1; D gene: .; V gene: TRBV2; clone size: few
CDR3 DNA: TGTGCCAGCAGGGACTGGAATCTCAATGAGCAGTTCTTC; CDR3 protein: CASRDWNLNEQFF; J gene: TRBJ2-1; D gene: .; V gene: TRBV7-6; clone size: few
CDR3 DNA: TGTGCCAGCAGCTTAGACCACACCCGACTCAAGGAGACCCAGTACTTC; CDR3 protein: CASSLDHTRLKETQYF; J gene: TRBJ2-5; D gene: .; V gene: TRBV7-9; clone size: few
CDR3 DNA: TGTGCCAGCAACCGGGCGTACGAGCAGTACTTC; CDR3 protein: CASNRAYEQYF; J gene: TRBJ2-7; D gene: .; V gene: TRBV28; clone size: few
CDR3 DNA: TGTGCCAGCAGCCGCTACGGGAGGGCTTTTGACGAGCAGTACTTC; CDR3 protein: CASSRYGRAFDEQYF; J gene: TRBJ2-7; D gene: TRBD2; V gene: TRBV12-3/TRBV12-4; clone size: .